The TCR beta chain described here comes from a study of T cells after yellow fever vaccination. General study findings and limits: Clonotypes shared by both compartments, CD4 and CD8, made up a small share. When the response was secondary, it was weaker but reached its peak faster, day 5 versus 15. FACS-sorted repertoires could contain abundant clonotypes contaminating from the bulk population.

Only a few counts were recorded for this clonotype. Its target is not known. Trimming cost V 3 bases and J 5 bases, with 6 bases left between them. In germline, CDR1 is SGDLS, CDR2 YYNGEE. The CDR3 is 13 amino acids. One entry per CDR3 protein results from TCRdb running MiXCR on the 5' RACE reads. This table has about 350,000 distinct CDR3 sequences, roughly 7.5% appearing once. The material was PBMCs, obtained 35 to 50 days after the first yellow fever vaccination. The sequence was collected from a young man who received the YFV17D yellow fever vaccine. V gene TRBV9 combines with J gene TRBJ1-6, with D possibly being TRBD1 (5 bases). The DNA of the CDR3 is TGTGCCAGCAGCGACAGGAATAATTCACCCCTCCACTTT. This gives the protein CASSDRNNSPLHF.